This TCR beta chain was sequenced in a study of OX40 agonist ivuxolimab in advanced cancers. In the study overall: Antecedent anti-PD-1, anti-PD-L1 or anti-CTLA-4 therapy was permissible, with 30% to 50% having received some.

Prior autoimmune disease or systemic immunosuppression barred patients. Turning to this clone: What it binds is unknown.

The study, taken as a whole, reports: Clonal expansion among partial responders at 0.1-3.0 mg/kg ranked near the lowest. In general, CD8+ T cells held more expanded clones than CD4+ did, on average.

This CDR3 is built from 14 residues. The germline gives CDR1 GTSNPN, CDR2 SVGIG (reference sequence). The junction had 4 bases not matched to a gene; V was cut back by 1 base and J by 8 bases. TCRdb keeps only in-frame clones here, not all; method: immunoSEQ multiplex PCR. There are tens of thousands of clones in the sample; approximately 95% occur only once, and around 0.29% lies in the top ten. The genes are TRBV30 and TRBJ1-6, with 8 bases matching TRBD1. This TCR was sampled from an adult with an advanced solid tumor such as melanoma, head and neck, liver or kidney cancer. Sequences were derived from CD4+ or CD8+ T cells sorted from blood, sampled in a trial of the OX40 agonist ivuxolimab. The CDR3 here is CAWSAGTGHSPLHF. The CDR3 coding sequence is TGTGCCTGGAGTGCGGGGACAGGCCATTCACCCCTCCACTTT.